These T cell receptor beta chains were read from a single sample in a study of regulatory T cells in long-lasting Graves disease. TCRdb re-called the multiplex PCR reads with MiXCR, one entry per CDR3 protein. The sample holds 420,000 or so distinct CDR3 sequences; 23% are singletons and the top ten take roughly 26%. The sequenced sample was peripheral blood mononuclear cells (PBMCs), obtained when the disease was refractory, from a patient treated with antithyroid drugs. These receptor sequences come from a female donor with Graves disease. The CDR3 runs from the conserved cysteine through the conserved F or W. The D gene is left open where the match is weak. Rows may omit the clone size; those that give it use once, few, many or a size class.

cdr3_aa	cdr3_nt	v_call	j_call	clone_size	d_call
CASSEKYNRGTRGEQPQHF	TGTGCCAGCAGTGAAAAATATAACCGAGGGACCCGGGGGGAACAGCCCCAGCATTTT	TRBV6-2/TRBV6-3	TRBJ1-5	few	.
CASSYSIAETQYF	TGTGCCAGCAGTTACTCCATAGCCGAGACCCAGTACTTC	TRBV6-5	TRBJ2-5	few	.
CASSLGVAANTEAFF	TGTGCCAGCAGCTTAGGGGTCGCGGCGAACACTGAAGCTTTCTTT	TRBV7-2	TRBJ1-1	many	.
CSARDPSGRGTQYF	TGCAGTGCTAGAGACCCTAGCGGGAGGGGTACGCAGTATTTT	TRBV20-1	TRBJ2-3	once	TRBD2
CASTLGGGLSSYNEQFF	TGTGCCAGCACCTTAGGGGGGGGCCTTAGCTCCTACAATGAGCAGTTCTTC	TRBV7-3	TRBJ2-1	.	.
CSARTSGRHEQYF	TGCAGTGCTAGAACTAGCGGGAGACACGAGCAGTACTTC	TRBV20-1	TRBJ2-7	.	TRBD2
CATSREIGRTGANVLTF	TGTGCCACCAGCAGAGAGATAGGTCGGACTGGGGCCAACGTCCTGACTTTC	TRBV15	TRBJ2-6	.	.
CASSLYPGLGNQPQHF	TGTGCCAGCAGCTTATACCCAGGCCTGGGAAATCAGCCCCAGCATTTT	TRBV7-9	TRBJ1-5	.	.
CASSSAFYTGELFF	TGTGCCAGCTCATCAGCATTCTACACCGGGGAGCTGTTTTTT	TRBV18	TRBJ2-2	few	.
CASSLNRVRGYTF	TGTGCCAGCAGTCTTAACAGGGTTAGGGGCTACACCTTC	TRBV3-1	TRBJ1-2	few	.
CASSLYARFTTQYF	TGTGCCAGCAGCTTATACGCGAGGTTTACAACCCAGTACTTC	TRBV11-2	TRBJ2-5	many	.
CASSLGLAGGPKNIQYF	TGCGCCAGCAGCTTGGGACTAGCGGGAGGGCCCAAAAACATTCAGTACTTC	TRBV5-1	TRBJ2-4	.	TRBD2
CSAPRDRGKNTEAFF	TGCAGTGCTCCCCGGGACAGGGGGAAGAACACTGAAGCTTTCTTT	TRBV20-1	TRBJ1-1	few	TRBD1
CASSSPGRSGELFF	TGTGCCAGTAGTAGCCCAGGAAGGTCCGGGGAGCTGTTTTTT	TRBV19	TRBJ2-2	once	.
CASSLETVQFF	TGTGCCAGCAGCTTAGAGACAGTTCAGTTTTTT	TRBV7-9	TRBJ1-4	few	.
CASSLGPRGAQFF	TGTGCCAGCAGCTTGGGACCGAGGGGGGCCCAGTTCTTC	TRBV7-2	TRBJ2-1	.	.
CASSFTTSGTTGELFF	TGCGCCAGCAGCTTTACGACTAGCGGAACCACCGGGGAGCTGTTTTTT	TRBV5-1	TRBJ2-2	.	TRBD2
CASSLASNYGYTF	TGTGCCAGTAGTTTGGCCAGTAACTATGGCTACACCTTC	TRBV19	TRBJ1-2	.	.